This is a list of T cell receptor beta chains from one sample in a study of T-cell memory formation after mild COVID-19. TCRdb ran MiXCR on the 5' RACE reads and lists one entry per CDR3 protein. This sample has approximately 260,000 distinct CDR3 sequences, with roughly a sixth found just once. Sequencing used PBMCs or a T cell subset sorted from them (not recorded which). The receptors stem from a young man who had mild COVID-19 (a few samples of this study predate the infection). Cell type and time point are not known. CDR3s include the opening cysteine and the closing phenylalanine or tryptophan. D genes are given only for firm matches. Clone size is not always given. Where it is, it says once, few, many or a class for expanded clones.

>TRBV12-3/TRBV12-4|-|-|TRBJ2-7
TGTGCCAGCAGTAACAGAAAAACTAACACTGGCGAGCAGTACTTC
CASSNRKTNTGEQYF
>TRBV12-3/TRBV12-4|-|TRBD1|TRBJ2-5
TGTGCCAGCAGTTTCCCGACAGGGGTAGAGACCCAGTACTTC
CASSFPTGVETQYF
>TRBV20-1|once|-|TRBJ1-2
TGCAGTGCTGGGTTTAGGAGGGGCGCTTTCAACTATGGCTACACCTTC
CSAGFRRGAFNYGYTF
>TRBV6-2/TRBV6-3|-|-|TRBJ1-1
TGTGCCAGCACAGAATCAGGGGCGGTTACTGAAGCTTTCTTT
CASTESGAVTEAFF
>TRBV12-2|-|-|TRBJ2-1
TGTGCAAGTCGCAAGCGCTTTAGCGGGGCCTACAATGAGCAGTTCTTC
CASRKRFSGAYNEQFF
>TRBV7-2|-|TRBD2|TRBJ2-1
TGTGCCAGCAGCAGGACTAGCGGGGATGAGCAGTTCTTC
CASSRTSGDEQFF
>TRBV6-5|few|-|TRBJ1-1
TGTGCCAGCAGTTACTCGGCAGAAGCCATGAACACTGAAGCTTTCTTT
CASSYSAEAMNTEAFF
>TRBV19|once|TRBD1|TRBJ1-5
TGTGCCAGTGCTTACAGGGGGCATCAGCCCCAGCATTTT
CASAYRGHQPQHF
>TRBV10-3|few|-|TRBJ1-5
TGTGCCATCAGGGAGCGGACAGATAATACGCCCCAGCATTTT
CAIRERTDNTPQHF
>TRBV13|few|-|TRBJ2-7
TGTGCCAGCAGCCTCGGGGCAGGGAGGGAGCAGTACTTC
CASSLGAGREQYF
>TRBV5-1|few|-|TRBJ2-3
TGCGCCAGCAGCTCGGATATACCAGATACGCAGTATTTT
CASSSDIPDTQYF
>TRBV18|few|-|TRBJ1-3
TGTGCCAGCTCACCTGGGAACAGTGTCAGAAACACCATATATTTT
CASSPGNSVRNTIYF
>TRBV5-4|-|-|TRBJ2-3
TGTGCCAGCAGCCCCCCGGGGTCGGCAGATACGCAGTATTTT
CASSPPGSADTQYF
>TRBV12-3/TRBV12-4|few|-|TRBJ2-1
TGTGCCAGTGGGATGCTCAATGAGCAGTTCTTC
CASGMLNEQFF
>TRBV29-1|-|-|TRBJ2-1
TGCAGCGTCGCCGGGACCCTAGGGCACAATGAGCAGTTCTTC
CSVAGTLGHNEQFF
>TRBV29-1|-|-|TRBJ1-4
TGCAGCGTTGGGGGGTCGACTAATGAAAAACTGTTTTTT
CSVGGSTNEKLFF
>TRBV5-1|few|TRBD1|TRBJ2-5
TGCGCCAGCAGCGAGGACAGGGGGCCGGCGGGAGAGACCCAGTACTTC
CASSEDRGPAGETQYF
>TRBV3-1|-|TRBD1|TRBJ2-3
TGTGCCAGCAGCCCTTATGGGACAGGGGGCACAGATACGCAGTATTTT
CASSPYGTGGTDTQYF
>TRBV7-6|-|TRBD1|TRBJ1-6
TGTGCCAGCAGCTCCGGACAGGGAAATTGGTCACCCCTCCACTTT
CASSSGQGNWSPLHF
>TRBV10-3|-|TRBD1|TRBJ1-4
TGTGCCATCAGCACCCGACCGGGACAGGGGATAGAAAAACTGTTTTTT
CAISTRPGQGIEKLFF
>TRBV20-1|few|-|TRBJ1-1
TGCAGTGCTAGCAATCCAGGTTTCGCTGAAGCTTTCTTT
CSASNPGFAEAFF
>TRBV7-9|few|TRBD2|TRBJ2-7
TGTGCCAGCAGCTATAGCGGGGTCACGGACGAGCAGTACTTC
CASSYSGVTDEQYF
>TRBV6-6|few|-|TRBJ1-5
TGTGCCAGCGGACAGTATCAGCCCCAGCATTTT
CASGQYQPQHF
>TRBV12-3/TRBV12-4|many|-|TRBJ2-3
TGTGCCAGCAGTTTAGCGCAGGCTGGCGTCAGCACAGATACGCAGTATTTT
CASSLAQAGVSTDTQYF
>TRBV6-5|-|-|TRBJ1-1
TGTGCCAGCAGTGGCCGGAGCACTGAAGCTTTCTTT
CASSGRSTEAFF
>TRBV5-1|-|TRBD1|TRBJ2-3
TGCGCCAGCAGCTCACTTAGGACAGGGTGGGCCACAGATACGCAGTATTTT
CASSSLRTGWATDTQYF
>TRBV6-5|many|-|TRBJ2-7
TGTGCCAGCAGTTACTCACAGTACTACGAGCAGTACTTC
CASSYSQYYEQYF
>TRBV6-5|few|-|TRBJ2-1
TGTGCCAGCAGTTCCAGACCCAATGAGCAGTTCTTC
CASSSRPNEQFF
>TRBV10-3|few|TRBD1|TRBJ1-5
TGTGCCATCAGTGAGTCCGGGACAGGAGGTCAGCCCCAGCATTTT
CAISESGTGGQPQHF
>TRBV7-9|few|-|TRBJ1-1
TGTGCCAGCAGCGAAAACCGGGACACTGAAGCTTTCTTT
CASSENRDTEAFF
>TRBV5-1|-|-|TRBJ1-1
TGCGCCAGCAGCTTGCTCCTGGGCACTGAAGCTTTCTTT
CASSLLLGTEAFF
>TRBV10-3|-|-|TRBJ1-1
TGTGCCATCAGAACATTGAACACTGAAGCTTTCTTT
CAIRTLNTEAFF
>TRBV18|-|TRBD2|TRBJ2-5
TGTGCCAGCTCACCTGGGACTAGCGGCAGGGAGACCCAGTACTTC
CASSPGTSGRETQYF
>TRBV27|few|-|TRBJ1-1
TGTGCCAGGGCATTGTTTAGTCTGAACACTGAAGCTTTCTTT
CARALFSLNTEAFF
>TRBV20-1|-|-|TRBJ2-2
TGCAGTGCTTGGGTGGGCGCCGGGGAGCTGTTTTTT
CSAWVGAGELFF
>TRBV10-3|few|-|TRBJ2-5
TGTGCCATCAGTGAAGGGGGACACCGCCAAGAGACCCAGTACTTC
CAISEGGHRQETQYF
>TRBV6-1|many|-|TRBJ2-5
TGTGCCAGCAGTGAACTGGTAGAGACCCAGTACTTC
CASSELVETQYF
>TRBV28|-|TRBD1|TRBJ1-5
TGTGCCAGCAGTTCAGCCGGGACAGTCAATAGCAATCAGCCCCAGCATTTT
CASSSAGTVNSNQPQHF
>TRBV5-1|-|-|TRBJ2-1
TGCGCCAGCAGCAGAGACAGGCTATCCTACAATGAGCAGTTCTTC
CASSRDRLSYNEQFF
>TRBV3-1|few|-|TRBJ1-5
TGTGCCAGCAGCCAAGATCATCGCAATCAGCCCCAGCATTTT
CASSQDHRNQPQHF
>TRBV11-2|-|-|TRBJ2-5
TGTGCCAGCAGCCCCAGTTTTAGCCAAGAGACCCAGTACTTC
CASSPSFSQETQYF
>TRBV12-3/TRBV12-4|-|-|TRBJ2-4
TGTGCCAGCAGTCCTCCGGGAACAAACATTCAGTACTTC
CASSPPGTNIQYF
>TRBV12-3/TRBV12-4|few|TRBD1|TRBJ1-2
TGTGCCAGCATAGCAGGGGGCTCGCGTGGCTACACCTTC
CASIAGGSRGYTF
>TRBV4-3|many|-|TRBJ2-1
TGCGCCAGCAGCCAAGACAGGAGCTCCTACAATGAGCAGTTCTTC
CASSQDRSSYNEQFF
>TRBV10-3|-|-|TRBJ1-5
TGTGCCATCAGTGAGTCGTGGGGGTGGCGCGGTCAGCCCCAGCATTTT
CAISESWGWRGQPQHF
>TRBV28|-|-|TRBJ2-1
TGTGCCAGCGCGGCTCTATACAATGAGCAGTTCTTC
CASAALYNEQFF
>TRBV18|many|-|TRBJ1-6
TGTGCCAGCTCACCTCAACAGAGCTCCTATAATTCACCCCTCCACTTT
CASSPQQSSYNSPLHF
>TRBV7-2|-|-|TRBJ2-6
TGTGCCAGCAGCCCTCAATCGGGGGCCAACGTCCTGACTTTC
CASSPQSGANVLTF
>TRBV7-9|-|-|TRBJ2-7
TGTGCCAGCAGCTCCCCTCGATACGAGCAGTACTTC
CASSSPRYEQYF
>TRBV12-3/TRBV12-4|-|TRBD1|TRBJ1-2
TGTGCCAGCAGTCCAAGCCAGGGGGCGCGCGGCTATGGCTACACCTTC
CASSPSQGARGYGYTF
>TRBV3-1|once|-|TRBJ2-5
TGTGCCAGCAGCCAAGCTCAGGGGGGGCGGGAGACCCAGTACTTC
CASSQAQGGRETQYF
>TRBV12-3/TRBV12-4|-|TRBD1|TRBJ1-6
TGTGCCAGCAGTTTAGCCAGGGGGGACTCACCCCTCCACTTT
CASSLARGDSPLHF
>TRBV5-1|few|-|TRBJ2-7
TGCGCCAGCAGCCGTGGGATCCTCTACGAGCAGTACTTC
CASSRGILYEQYF
>TRBV7-9|few|-|TRBJ1-1
TGTGCCAGCAGCTTTTCCGCCCGCACTGAAGCTTTCTTT
CASSFSARTEAFF